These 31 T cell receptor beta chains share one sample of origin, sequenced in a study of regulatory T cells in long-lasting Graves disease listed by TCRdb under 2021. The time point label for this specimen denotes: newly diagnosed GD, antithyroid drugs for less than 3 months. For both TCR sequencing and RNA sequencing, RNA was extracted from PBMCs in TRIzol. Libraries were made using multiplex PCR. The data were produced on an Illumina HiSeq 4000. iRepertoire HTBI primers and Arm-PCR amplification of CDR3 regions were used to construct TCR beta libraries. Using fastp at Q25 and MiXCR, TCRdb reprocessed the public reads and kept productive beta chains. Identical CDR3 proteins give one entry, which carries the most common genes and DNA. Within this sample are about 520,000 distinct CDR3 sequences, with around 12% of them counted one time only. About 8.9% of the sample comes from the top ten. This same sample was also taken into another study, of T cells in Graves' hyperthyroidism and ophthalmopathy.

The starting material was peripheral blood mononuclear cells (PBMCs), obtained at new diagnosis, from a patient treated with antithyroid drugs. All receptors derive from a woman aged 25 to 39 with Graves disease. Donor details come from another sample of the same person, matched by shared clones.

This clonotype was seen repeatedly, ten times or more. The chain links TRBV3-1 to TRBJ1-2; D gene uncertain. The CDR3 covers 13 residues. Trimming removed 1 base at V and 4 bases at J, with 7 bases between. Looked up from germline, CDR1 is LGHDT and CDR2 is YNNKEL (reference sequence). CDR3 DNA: TGTGCCAGCAGCCAAGGACTAACCTATGGCTACACCTTC. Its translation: CASSQGLTYGYTF. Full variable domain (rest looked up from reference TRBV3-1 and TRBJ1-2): DTAVSQTPKYLVTQMGNDKSIKCEQNLGHDTMYWYKQDSKKFLKIMFSYNNKELIINETVPNRFSPKSPDKAHLNLHINSLELGDSAVYFCASSQGLTYGYTFGSGTRLTVV.

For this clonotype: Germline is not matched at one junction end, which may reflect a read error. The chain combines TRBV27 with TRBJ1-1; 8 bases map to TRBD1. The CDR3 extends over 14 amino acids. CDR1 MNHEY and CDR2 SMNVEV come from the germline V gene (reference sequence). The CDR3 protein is CAGSAERDRTEAFF. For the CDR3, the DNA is TGTGCCGGCAGTGCAGAACGGGACAGGACTGAAGCTTTCTTT.

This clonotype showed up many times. The CDR3 DNA sequence: TGTGCCAGCAGTTTCGACACCACTGAAGCTTTCTTT. Translated: CASSFDTTEAFF. The V call is TRBV2, the J call TRBJ1-1, with D unclear. The germline CDR1 and CDR2 sequences are SNHLY and FYNNEI. Trimming took off 5 bases at V and 4 bases at J, with 8 bases between the two ends. The CDR3 is 12 residues long.

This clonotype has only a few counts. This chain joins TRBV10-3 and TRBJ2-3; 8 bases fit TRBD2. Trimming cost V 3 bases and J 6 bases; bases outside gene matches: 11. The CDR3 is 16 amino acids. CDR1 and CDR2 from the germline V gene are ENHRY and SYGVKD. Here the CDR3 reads CAISEGLAGHRDTQYF. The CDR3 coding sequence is TGTGCCATCAGTGAAGGCTTAGCGGGACACAGGGATACGCAGTATTTT.

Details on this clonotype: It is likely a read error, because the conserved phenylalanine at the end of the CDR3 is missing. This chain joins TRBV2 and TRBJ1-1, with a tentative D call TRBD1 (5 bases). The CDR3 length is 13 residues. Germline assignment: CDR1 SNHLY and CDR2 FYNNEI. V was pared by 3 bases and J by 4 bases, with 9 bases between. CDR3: CASSDREGTEAFL. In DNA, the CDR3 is TGTGCCAGCAGTGACAGGGAGGGCACTGAAGCTTTCCTT.

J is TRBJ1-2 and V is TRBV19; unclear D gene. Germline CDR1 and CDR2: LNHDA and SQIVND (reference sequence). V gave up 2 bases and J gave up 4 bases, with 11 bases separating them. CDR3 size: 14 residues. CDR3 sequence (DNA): TGTGCCAGTAGTATAAGGTTCGGGAGCTATGGCTACACCTTC. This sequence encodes CASSIRFGSYGYTF.

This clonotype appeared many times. CDR3 nucleotide sequence: TGTGCCAGCAGGAGAACGGGGGCCGGGGAGCTGTTTTTT. Its protein product is CASRRTGAGELFF. The V gene is TRBV11-2, the J gene TRBJ2-2, with D possibly being TRBD2 (6 bases). This CDR3 is built from 13 residues. The germline V gene has CDR1 SGHAT and CDR2 FQNNGV. The V and J ends lost 6 bases and 6 bases respectively, with 11 bases between them.

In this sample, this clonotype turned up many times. The CDR3 nucleotides read TGTGCCACCTCTCCCGAACCGGGACTACTCTACGAGCAGTACTTC. Its protein product is CATSPEPGLLYEQYF. The chain is built from TRBV27 and TRBJ2-7; 7 nucleotides align to TRBD2. The CDR3 length is 15 residues. V gave up 10 bases and J gave up 3 bases; unmatched junction bases: 15. Germline lookup yields CDR1 MNHEY and CDR2 SMNVEV (reference sequence).

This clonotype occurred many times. DNA for the CDR3: TGTGCCAGCAGTCTTGCGGGGGCGGGACAGCTGGGGTATGGCTACACCTTC. Its protein product is CASSLAGAGQLGYGYTF. The genes are TRBV28 and TRBJ1-2; 7 bases line up with TRBD1. The CDR3 runs to 17 residues. V was clipped by 5 bases and J by 5 bases; unmatched bases: 17. Germline V CDR1 and CDR2: MDHEN, SYDVKM.

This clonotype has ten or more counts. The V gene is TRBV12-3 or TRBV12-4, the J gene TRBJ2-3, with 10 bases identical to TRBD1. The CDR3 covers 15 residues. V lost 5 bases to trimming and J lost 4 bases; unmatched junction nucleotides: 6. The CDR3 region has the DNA TGTGCCAGCAGTAGACAGGGGGCGGTGGCAGATACGCAGTATTTT. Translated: CASSRQGAVADTQYF.

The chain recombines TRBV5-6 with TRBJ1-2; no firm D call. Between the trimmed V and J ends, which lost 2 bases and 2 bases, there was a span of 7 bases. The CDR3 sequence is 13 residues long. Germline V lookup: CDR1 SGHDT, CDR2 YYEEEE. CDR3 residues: CASSFLTNYGYTF. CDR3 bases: TGTGCCAGCAGCTTTTTGACAAACTATGGCTACACCTTC.

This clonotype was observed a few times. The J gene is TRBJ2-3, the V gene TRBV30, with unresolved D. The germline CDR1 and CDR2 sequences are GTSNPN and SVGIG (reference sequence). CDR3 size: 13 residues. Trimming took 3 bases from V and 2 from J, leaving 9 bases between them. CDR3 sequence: CAWRRAHTDTQYF. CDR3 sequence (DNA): TGTGCCTGGAGACGGGCCCACACAGATACGCAGTATTTT.

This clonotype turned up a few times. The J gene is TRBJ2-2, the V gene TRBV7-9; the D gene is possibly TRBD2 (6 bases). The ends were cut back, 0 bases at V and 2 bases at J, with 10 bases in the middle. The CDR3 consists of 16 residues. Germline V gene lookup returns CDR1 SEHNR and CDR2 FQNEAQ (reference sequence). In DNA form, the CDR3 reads TGTGCCAGCAGCTTAGCGCGGGGCAGAAACACCGGGGAGCTGTTTTTT. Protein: CASSLARGRNTGELFF.

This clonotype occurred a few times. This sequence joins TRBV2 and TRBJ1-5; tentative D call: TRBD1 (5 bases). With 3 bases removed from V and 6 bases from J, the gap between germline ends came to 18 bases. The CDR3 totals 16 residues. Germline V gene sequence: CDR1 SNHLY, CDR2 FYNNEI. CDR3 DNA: TGTGCCAGCAGTGATCGTGAGGTCTGGGGCGGTCAGCCCCAGCATTTT. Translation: CASSDREVWGGQPQHF.

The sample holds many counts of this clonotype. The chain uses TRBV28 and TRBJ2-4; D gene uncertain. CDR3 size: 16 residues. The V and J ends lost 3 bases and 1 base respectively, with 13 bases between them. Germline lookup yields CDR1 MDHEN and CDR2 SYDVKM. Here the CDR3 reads CASSFHLSGAKNIQYF. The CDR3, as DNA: TGTGCCAGCAGTTTCCACTTATCTGGGGCCAAAAACATTCAGTACTTC.

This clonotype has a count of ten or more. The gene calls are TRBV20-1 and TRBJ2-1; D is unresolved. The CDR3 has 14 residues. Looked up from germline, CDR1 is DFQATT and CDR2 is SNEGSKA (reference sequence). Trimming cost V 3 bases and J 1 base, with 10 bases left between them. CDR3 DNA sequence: TGCAGTGCTAGGACAAGCGTGTCCTACAATGAGCAGTTCTTC. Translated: CSARTSVSYNEQFF.

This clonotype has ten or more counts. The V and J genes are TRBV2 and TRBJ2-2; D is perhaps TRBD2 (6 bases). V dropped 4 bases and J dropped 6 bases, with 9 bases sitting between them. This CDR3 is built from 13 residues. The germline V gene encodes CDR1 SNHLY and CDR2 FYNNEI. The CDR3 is CASSGEVAGELFF. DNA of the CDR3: TGTGCCAGCAGTGGGGAGGTGGCCGGGGAGCTGTTTTTT.

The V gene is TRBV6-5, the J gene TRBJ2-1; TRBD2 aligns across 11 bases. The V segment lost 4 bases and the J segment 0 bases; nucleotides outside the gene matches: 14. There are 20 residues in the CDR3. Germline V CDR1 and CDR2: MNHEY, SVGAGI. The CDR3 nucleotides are TGTGCCAGCAGTTTTAGCCTCCCACCTAGCGGGAGGCACTCCTACAATGAGCAGTTCTTC. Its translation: CASSFSLPPSGRHSYNEQFF.

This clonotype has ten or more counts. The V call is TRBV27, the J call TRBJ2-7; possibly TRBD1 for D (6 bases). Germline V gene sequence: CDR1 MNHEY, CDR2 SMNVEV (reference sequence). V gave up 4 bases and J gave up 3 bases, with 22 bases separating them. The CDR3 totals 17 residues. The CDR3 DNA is TGTGCCAGCAGTTCGCCGATAAAAAATTCGGACAGCTACGAGCAGTACTTC. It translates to CASSSPIKNSDSYEQYF.

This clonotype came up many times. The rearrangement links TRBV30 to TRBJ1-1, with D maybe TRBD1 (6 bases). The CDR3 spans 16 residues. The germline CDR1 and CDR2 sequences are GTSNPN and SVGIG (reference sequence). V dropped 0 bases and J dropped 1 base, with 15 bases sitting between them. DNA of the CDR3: TGTGCCTGGAGTGTATCGGGTCGGGGGGCGAACACTGAAGCTTTCTTT. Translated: CAWSVSGRGANTEAFF.

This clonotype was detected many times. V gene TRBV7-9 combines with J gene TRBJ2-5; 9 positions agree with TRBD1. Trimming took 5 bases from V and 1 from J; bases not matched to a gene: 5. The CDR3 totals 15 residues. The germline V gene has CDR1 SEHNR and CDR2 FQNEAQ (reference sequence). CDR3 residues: CASSLGQGTQETQYF. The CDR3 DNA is TGTGCCAGCAGCCTAGGACAGGGGACCCAAGAGACCCAGTACTTC.

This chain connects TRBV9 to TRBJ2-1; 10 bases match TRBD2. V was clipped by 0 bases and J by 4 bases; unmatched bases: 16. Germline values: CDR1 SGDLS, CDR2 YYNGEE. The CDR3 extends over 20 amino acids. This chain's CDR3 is CASSVGAWTSGRGTYNEQFF. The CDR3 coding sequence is TGTGCCAGCAGCGTAGGAGCCTGGACTAGCGGAAGGGGGACGTACAATGAGCAGTTCTTC.

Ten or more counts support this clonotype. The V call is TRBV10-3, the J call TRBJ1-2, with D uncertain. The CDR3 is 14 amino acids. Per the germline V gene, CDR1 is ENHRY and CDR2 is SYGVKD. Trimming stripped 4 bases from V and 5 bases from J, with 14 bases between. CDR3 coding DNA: TGTGCCATCAGTGCGGTCGGCAACGAATATGGCTACACCTTC. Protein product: CAISAVGNEYGYTF.

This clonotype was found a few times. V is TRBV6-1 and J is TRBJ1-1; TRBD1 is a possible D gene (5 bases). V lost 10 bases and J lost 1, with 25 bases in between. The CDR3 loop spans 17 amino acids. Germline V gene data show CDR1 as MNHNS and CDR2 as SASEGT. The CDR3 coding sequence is TGTGCCATCGGAGAAGGGCAGGGTGAGGGGCGGAACACTGAAGCTTTCTTT. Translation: CAIGEGQGEGRNTEAFF.

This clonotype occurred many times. CDR3 nucleotides: TGTGCCTGGAGAGACACTTACTACAATGAGCAGTTCTTC. Its translation is CAWRDTYYNEQFF. The chain recombines TRBV30 with TRBJ2-1; D is unclear. Trimming pared 3 bases from V and 3 bases from J, leaving 9 bases between. The germline V gene has CDR1 GTSNPN and CDR2 SVGIG (reference sequence). The CDR3 is 13 residues long.

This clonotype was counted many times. CDR3 sequence: CASSGGRGNQPQHF. Here the CDR3 DNA reads TGTGCCAGCAGTGGGGGACGAGGCAATCAGCCCCAGCATTTT. V and J are TRBV2 and TRBJ1-5; possible D gene TRBD1, 5 bases. The CDR3 has 14 amino acids. The ends were cut back, 4 bases at V and 2 bases at J, with 9 bases in the middle. In germline, CDR1 is SNHLY, CDR2 FYNNEI.

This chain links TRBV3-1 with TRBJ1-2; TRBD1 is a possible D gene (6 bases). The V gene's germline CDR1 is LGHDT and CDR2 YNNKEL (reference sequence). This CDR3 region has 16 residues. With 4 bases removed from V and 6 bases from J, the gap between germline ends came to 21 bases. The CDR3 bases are TGTGCCAGCAGCCCAGATTGGCAGGGGCGCCTGAATGGCTACACCTTC. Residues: CASSPDWQGRLNGYTF. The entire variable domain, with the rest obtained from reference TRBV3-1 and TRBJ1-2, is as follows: DTAVSQTPKYLVTQMGNDKSIKCEQNLGHDTMYWYKQDSKKFLKIMFSYNNKELIINETVPNRFSPKSPDKAHLNLHINSLELGDSAVYFCASSPDWQGRLNGYTFGSGTRLTVV.

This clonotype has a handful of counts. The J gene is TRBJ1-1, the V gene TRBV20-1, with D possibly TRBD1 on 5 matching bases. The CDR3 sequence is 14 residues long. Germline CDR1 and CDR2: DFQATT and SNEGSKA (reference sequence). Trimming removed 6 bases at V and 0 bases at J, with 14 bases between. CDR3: CSAVPGTVNTEAFF. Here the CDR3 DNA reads TGCAGTGCCGTTCCAGGGACGGTGAACACTGAAGCTTTCTTT.

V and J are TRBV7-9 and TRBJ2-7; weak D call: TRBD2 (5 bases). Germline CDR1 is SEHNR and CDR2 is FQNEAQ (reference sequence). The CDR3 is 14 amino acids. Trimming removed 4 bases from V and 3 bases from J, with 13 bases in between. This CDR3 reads CASSWGGLIYEQYF. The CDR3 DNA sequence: TGTGCCAGCAGCTGGGGTGGACTCATCTACGAGCAGTACTTC.

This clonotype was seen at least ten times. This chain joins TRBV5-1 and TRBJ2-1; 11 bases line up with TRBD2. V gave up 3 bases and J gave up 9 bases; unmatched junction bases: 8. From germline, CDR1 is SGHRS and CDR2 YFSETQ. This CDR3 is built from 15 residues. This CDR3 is CASSSELAGVSEQFF. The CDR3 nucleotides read TGCGCCAGCAGCTCCGAACTAGCGGGAGTTAGTGAGCAGTTCTTC.

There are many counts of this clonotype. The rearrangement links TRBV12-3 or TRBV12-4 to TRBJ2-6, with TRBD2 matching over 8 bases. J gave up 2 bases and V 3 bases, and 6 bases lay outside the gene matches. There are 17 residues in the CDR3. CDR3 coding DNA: TGTGCCAGCAGTTTGCGGGGGGCGACGACTGGGGCCAACGTCCTGACTTTC. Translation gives CASSLRGATTGANVLTF.